One and the same sample provided the 27 T cell receptor beta chains below, sequenced in a study of human T cells and chemical hapten exposure. The time point denotes: healthy volunteer bleed at 6 weeks. The study extracted total RNA from unfractionated whole blood. TCRdb ran MiXCR on the RACE reads and lists one entry per CDR3 protein. The repertoire holds some 81,000 distinct CDR3 sequences, with 7% to 9.5% as singletons. The sample consisted of whole blood. The receptors come from a female donor in good health. Some clones in this sample may be carry-over from other donors' samples.

V gene TRBV25-1 combines with J gene TRBJ1-5; TRBD1 might be the D (6 bases). The CDR3 sequence is 16 residues long. Looked up from germline, CDR1 is MGHDK and CDR2 is SYGVNS. The V end was cut by 4 bases, the J end by 3 bases, with 16 bases between. CDR3 sequence: CASSATGSLYNQPQHF. The CDR3 DNA sequence: TGTGCCAGCAGTGCGACAGGTTCCCTTTACAATCAGCCCCAGCATTTT.

This clonotype appeared a few times. This chain uses TRBV20-1 with TRBJ1-1, with 7 bases fitting TRBD1. Germline V gives CDR1 DFQATT, CDR2 SNEGSKA (reference sequence). The V and J ends lost 4 bases and 1 base, in that order; junction bases with no gene match: 3. The CDR3 extends over 13 amino acids. The CDR3 bases are TGCAGTGCTAAGTGGACAGGGAACACTGAAGCTTTCTTT. Protein sequence: CSAKWTGNTEAFF.

V and J are TRBV7-2 and TRBJ1-4; 7 positions match TRBD1. The trim removed 4 bases at V and 7 bases at J, leaving 9 bases unmatched. Germline V lookup: CDR1 SGHTA, CDR2 FQGNSA. The CDR3 consists of 15 residues. CDR3 coding DNA: TGTGCCAGCAGCTCCCGGACAGGAAGTGGTGAAAAACTGTTTTTT. This translates into CASSSRTGSGEKLFF.

In this sample, this clonotype turned up a few times. The chain is built from TRBV6-5 and TRBJ1-4; 8 bases are a match to TRBD1. J lost 7 bases, V lost 4 bases, and 2 bases had no gene match. Germline CDR1 and CDR2: MNHEY and SVGAGI. The CDR3 has 13 residues. CDR3 protein: CASSWGTGEKLFF. The DNA of the CDR3 is TGTGCCAGCAGTTGGGGGACAGGTGAAAAACTGTTTTTT.

The chain carries TRBV11-3 and TRBJ2-2, with TRBD1 identical over 8 bases. V gave up 5 bases and J gave up 8 bases; unmatched junction bases: 7. This CDR3 comprises 14 residues. Looked up from germline, CDR1 is SGHNT and CDR2 is YENEEA. This CDR3 reads CASSLYGQGGELFF. In nucleotides, the CDR3 is TGTGCCAGCAGCCTTTACGGACAGGGAGGGGAGCTGTTTTTT.

The V and J genes are TRBV9 and TRBJ1-3; D is uncertain. V shed 0 bases and J shed 0 bases, with 7 bases lying between them. This CDR3 is built from 15 residues. The germline gives CDR1 SGDLS, CDR2 YYNGEE. DNA for the CDR3: TGTGCCAGCAGCGTAGACAGAGCCTCTGGAAACACCATATATTTT. It yields the protein CASSVDRASGNTIYF.

The CDR3 sequence: CSVGPGGGGGELFF. In DNA, the CDR3 is TGCAGCGTCGGACCCGGTGGGGGGGGCGGGGAGCTGTTTTTT. The V call is TRBV29-1, the J call TRBJ2-2; 7 nucleotides line up with TRBD2. The CDR3 has 14 residues. Germline CDR1 is SQVTM and CDR2 is ANQGSEA. V dropped 6 bases and J dropped 7; count of bases not matched to a gene: 11.

In its sample, this clonotype was seen a few times. CDR3 amino acids: CASSFPGQGTYEQYF. CDR3 bases: TGTGCCAGCAGTTTCCCGGGACAGGGGACCTACGAGCAGTACTTC. This chain links TRBV12-3 or TRBV12-4 with TRBJ2-7, with 10 bases lining up with TRBD1. J gave up 2 bases and V 3 bases, and 4 bases lay outside the gene matches. The CDR3 contains 15 residues.

The sample holds a few counts of this clonotype. The chain carries TRBV12-3 or TRBV12-4 and TRBJ2-5, with 13 bases that match TRBD2. V lost 6 bases, J lost 5 bases, and 3 bases stayed unmatched. The CDR3 length is 14 residues. CDR3 DNA: TGTGCCAGCAGAACTAGCGGGGGGGCTGAGACCCAGTACTTC. It is translated as CASRTSGGAETQYF.

The chain links TRBV5-1 to TRBJ1-5; D unclear. The CDR3 is 15 residues long. Trimming stripped 0 bases from V and 2 bases from J, with 9 bases between. Germline V gene sequence: CDR1 SGHRS, CDR2 YFSETQ. CDR3 residues: CASSLGTPGNQPQHF. CDR3 coding DNA: TGCGCCAGCAGCTTGGGGACGCCGGGCAATCAGCCCCAGCATTTT.

There are a few counts of this clonotype. J is TRBJ1-1 and V is TRBV5-4; TRBD1 agrees at 8 bases. The germline gives CDR1 SGHNT, CDR2 YYREEE (reference sequence). This CDR3 contains 15 residues. J was trimmed by 1 base and V by 5 bases; bases with no gene match: 7. The CDR3 here is CASRPGQGPNTEAFF. As DNA, the CDR3 is TGTGCCAGCAGACCAGGACAGGGTCCGAACACTGAAGCTTTCTTT.

This chain links TRBV6-5 with TRBJ2-3; the D is unclear. The V gene lost 0 bases and the J gene lost 10 bases, with 17 bases spanning the gap. Germline CDR1 is MNHEY and CDR2 is SVGAGI. This CDR3 is built from 15 residues. CDR3 in DNA: TGTGCCAGCAGTTACTCGATGACTTCAGATGATCCGCAGTATTTT. It yields the protein CASSYSMTSDDPQYF.

In its sample, this clonotype was seen many times. The chain carries TRBV4-3 and TRBJ2-1; D call uncertain. The CDR3 runs 14 residues. The V gene lost 0 bases and the J gene lost 9 bases, with 12 bases spanning the gap. Germline assignment: CDR1 LGHNA and CDR2 YSLEER. CDR3 sequence: CASSQDYLGVEQFF. CDR3 nucleotide sequence: TGCGCCAGCAGCCAAGATTACCTCGGAGTTGAGCAGTTCTTC.

Concerning this clonotype: This may be a read error: a much more frequent sequence differs by one nucleotide. The J gene is TRBJ2-3, the V gene TRBV13; the D is unclear. CDR3 size: 13 residues. CDR1 PRHDT and CDR2 FYEKMQ come from the germline V gene (reference sequence). The V end lost 5 bases, the J end lost 3 bases, and 9 bases lay between the germline ends. The CDR3 sequence: CASSPPTTDTQYF. Written as DNA, the CDR3 is TGTGCCAGCAGCCCGCCCACGACAGATACGCAGTATTTT.

This clonotype came up many times. The chain recombines TRBV6-1 with TRBJ2-4, with 10 bases lining up with TRBD1. There are 17 residues in the CDR3. Per germline, CDR1 MNHNS and CDR2 SASEGT. With V trimmed by 3 bases and J by 0 bases, 5 bases remained unmatched. CDR3 DNA sequence: TGTGCCAGCAGTGAGACAGGGGGCTCGGGAGCCAAAAACATTCAGTACTTC. As protein: CASSETGGSGAKNIQYF.

The chain recombines TRBV7-2 with TRBJ2-5; D is perhaps TRBD2 (5 bases). V was cut by 4 bases and J by 0 bases, with 9 bases left in between. Germline values: CDR1 SGHTA, CDR2 FQGNSA. The CDR3 is 14 amino acids. In DNA, the CDR3 is TGTGCCAGCAGCTCGGGGTCTAACCAAGAGACCCAGTACTTC. Protein sequence: CASSSGSNQETQYF.

The V and J genes are TRBV5-4 and TRBJ1-1; 11 bases align to TRBD1. V shed 2 bases, J shed 5 bases, and the junction held 2 bases outside the gene matches. This CDR3 spans 14 amino acids. Germline V gives CDR1 SGHNT, CDR2 YYREEE (reference sequence). The CDR3 sequence: CASSFGTGGTEAFF. Here the CDR3 DNA reads TGTGCCAGCAGCTTTGGGACAGGGGGGACTGAAGCTTTCTTT.

Concerning this clonotype itself: A read error may explain this, as a much larger clone is one base away. V is TRBV18 and J is TRBJ2-7; D is tentatively TRBD1 or TRBD2 (5 bases each). CDR3 length: 14 residues. Germline CDR1 is KGHSH and CDR2 is LQKENI. In nucleotides, the CDR3 is TGTGTCAGCTCACCAGGGAGTAACTCCTACGAGCAGTACTTC. Translated: CVSSPGSNSYEQYF.

This clonotype was counted a few times. This chain connects TRBV29-1 to TRBJ1-1; D is undetermined. V dropped 5 bases and J dropped 0 bases, with 7 bases sitting between them. The CDR3 covers 12 residues. Germline V gives CDR1 SQVTM, CDR2 ANQGSEA. CDR3 region: CSVYRVNTEAFF. CDR3 bases: TGCAGCGTTTACCGCGTGAACACTGAAGCTTTCTTT.

Comments on this clonotype: Germline is not matched at one junction end, which may reflect a read error. The chain recombines TRBV15 with TRBJ1-5; D perhaps matches TRBD1 (6 bases). Germline CDR1 reads LNHNV; CDR2 reads YYDKDF (reference sequence). The CDR3 has 16 amino acids. The CDR3 region has the DNA TGTGTCACCAGCAGAGAGGTGGGAGGGGGTCGTCAGCCCCAGCATTTT. Its translation is CVTSREVGGGRQPQHF.

In this sample, this clonotype turned up many times. This chain uses TRBV5-1 with TRBJ2-3; D unclear. The CDR3 loop spans 11 amino acids. CDR1 is SGHRS and CDR2 is YFSETQ in the germline V gene. V was pared by 9 bases and J by 5 bases, with 10 bases between. The CDR3, as DNA: TGCGCCACAACCTCCGGAGATACGCAGTATTTT. Amino acids: CATTSGDTQYF.

This clonotype was found a few times. The chain links TRBV6-2 or TRBV6-3 to TRBJ2-7; the D gene is possibly TRBD2 (6 bases). The ends were cut back, 7 bases at V and 1 base at J, with 20 bases in the middle. In germline, CDR1 is MNHEY, CDR2 SVGEGT. The CDR3 extends over 16 amino acids. CDR3 region: CASTRAGYRLSYEQYF. The CDR3 DNA follows: TGTGCCAGCACCCGCGCGGGGTATCGGTTATCCTACGAGCAGTACTTC.

The table lists this clonotype with many counts. This chain joins TRBV20-1 and TRBJ1-5; D is undetermined. The germline V gene has CDR1 DFQATT and CDR2 SNEGSKA (reference sequence). Deletions cut 1 base from V and 6 bases from J, with 13 bases between. CDR3 length: 14 residues. CDR3 sequence reads: CSARAQSRGQPQHF. For the CDR3, the DNA is TGCAGTGCTAGAGCGCAGTCCCGGGGTCAGCCCCAGCATTTT.

This clonotype was seen ten or more times. The chain links TRBV27 to TRBJ1-6; D uncertain. This CDR3 region has 18 residues. Germline-derived CDR1 and CDR2 are MNHEY and SMNVEV (reference sequence). Trimming removed 4 bases from V and 5 bases from J, with 21 bases in between. The CDR3 nucleotides are TGTGCCAGCAGTTGGACCGGGATCCCGAGGCCCCATAATTCACCCCTCCACTTT. This encodes CASSWTGIPRPHNSPLHF.

This clonotype was detected many times. This sequence joins TRBV4-1 and TRBJ2-1; 7 bases map to TRBD2. This CDR3 has 15 amino acids. Germline values: CDR1 MGHRA, CDR2 YSYEKL. After removal of 0 bases from V and 8 bases from J, the junction contained 7 bases not matched to a gene. The chain's CDR3 is CASSQEDGTMYEQFF. CDR3 nucleotides: TGCGCCAGCAGCCAAGAGGACGGGACTATGTATGAGCAGTTCTTC.

This chain links TRBV12-5 with TRBJ1-1, with unresolved D. With 2 bases removed from V and 1 base from J, the gap between germline ends came to 5 bases. The CDR3 runs to 13 residues. Germline V gives CDR1 LGHNT, CDR2 FRNRAP. The CDR3 spells CASGLSGNTEAFF. In DNA, the CDR3 is TGTGCTAGTGGTTTGTCAGGGAACACTGAAGCTTTCTTT.

This clonotype was seen repeatedly, ten times or more. This rearrangement joins TRBV24-1 to TRBJ2-6; tentatively, D is TRBD1 or TRBD2 (5 bases each). The CDR3 covers 17 residues. Germline V CDR1 and CDR2: KGHDR, SFDVKD. V lost 2 bases and J 4 bases, leaving 14 bases between the germline ends. CDR3 region: CATSDSGAPGGANVLTF. The CDR3 DNA is TGTGCCACCAGTGATTCCGGGGCCCCGGGAGGGGCCAACGTCCTGACTTTC.